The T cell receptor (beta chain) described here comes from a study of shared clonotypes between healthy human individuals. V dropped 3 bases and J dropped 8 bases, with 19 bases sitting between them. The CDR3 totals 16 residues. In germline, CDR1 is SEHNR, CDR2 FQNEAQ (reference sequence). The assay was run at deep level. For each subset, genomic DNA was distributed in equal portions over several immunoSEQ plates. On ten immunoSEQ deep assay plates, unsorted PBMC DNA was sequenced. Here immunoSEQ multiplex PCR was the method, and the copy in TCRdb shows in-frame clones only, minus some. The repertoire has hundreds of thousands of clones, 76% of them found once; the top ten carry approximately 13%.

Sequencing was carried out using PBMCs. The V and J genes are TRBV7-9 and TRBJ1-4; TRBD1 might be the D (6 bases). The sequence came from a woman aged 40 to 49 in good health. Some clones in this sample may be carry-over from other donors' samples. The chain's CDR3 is CASSFGDRDMGEKLFF. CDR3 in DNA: TGTGCCAGCAGCTTTGGAGATCGGGACATGGGGGAAAAACTGTTTTTT.